Following are 14 T cell receptor beta chains from one sample sequenced in a study of control samples from healthy donors and cancer patients. This table comes from immunoSEQ multiplex PCR, and its TCRdb copy is limited to in-frame clones, with some not included. The table shows 160,000 or so clones, with approximately 96% occurring only once. Sequencing used blood. The receptors originated from a middle-aged woman in good health.

The chain couples TRBV14 to TRBJ1-1; D is ambiguous. V was shortened by 2 bases and J by 5 bases, with 12 bases between the two germline ends. The CDR3 is 14 residues long. Germline CDR1 and CDR2: SGHDN and FVKESK. CDR3 amino acids: CASSQHLSGTEAFF. CDR3 DNA sequence: TGTGCCAGCAGCCAACACCTTTCTGGGACTGAAGCTTTCTTT.

As regards this clone: Other DNA sequences of this sample code for an identical CDR3. V usage is TRBV28 and J usage is TRBJ2-3; a weak D match, TRBD2 (6 bases). This CDR3 has 14 amino acids. The V gene's germline CDR1 is MDHEN and CDR2 SYDVKM. The V gene lost 6 bases and the J gene lost 8 bases, with 18 bases spanning the gap. The CDR3 loop is CASSFSHLGSTQYF. The CDR3 region has the DNA TGTGCCAGCAGCTTCTCCCACCTCGGGAGTACGCAGTATTTT.

The chain has TRBV29-1 and TRBJ2-1; 14 nucleotides agree with TRBD2. Germline loops: CDR1 SQVTM, CDR2 ANQGSEA. Trimming took 6 bases from V and 0 from J; bases not matched to a gene: 7. The CDR3 extends over 17 amino acids. The CDR3 nucleotides read TGCAGCGTGGAGGGACTAGCGGGAGCCAGCTCCTACAATGAGCAGTTCTTC. It specifies CSVEGLAGASSYNEQFF.

In its sample, this clone was seen once. V usage is TRBV3-1 (or the pseudogene TRBV3-2) and J usage is TRBJ1-1, with 8 positions matching TRBD1. The CDR3 is 16 residues long. Germline CDR1 LGHDT, CDR2 YNNKEL (reference sequence). V dropped 4 bases and J dropped 4; count of bases not matched to a gene: 11. In DNA, the CDR3 is TGTGCCAGCAGCCGCCCACTCGGACAGGGAACCACTGAAGCTTTCTTT. Protein product: CASSRPLGQGTTEAFF.

The chain recombines TRBV7-9 with TRBJ2-1; D is perhaps TRBD2 (6 bases). The germline CDR1 and CDR2 sequences are SEHNR and FQNEAQ (reference sequence). V was shortened by 2 bases and J by 1 base, with 21 bases between the two germline ends. The CDR3 length is 19 residues. The CDR3 reads CASSLLTMQGGGSYNEQFF. CDR3 nucleotide sequence: TGTGCCAGCAGCTTATTAACGATGCAGGGAGGTGGTTCCTACAATGAGCAGTTCTTC.

CDR3 sequence (DNA): TGCAGCGTTGGCCGTACAGGGCCAGCCTTTGGCTACACCTTC. Its protein is CSVGRTGPAFGYTF. The chain has TRBV29-1 and TRBJ1-2; D perhaps matches TRBD1 (6 bases). Trimming pared 4 bases from V and 7 bases from J, leaving 19 bases between. Germline assignment: CDR1 SQVTM and CDR2 ANQGSEA. This CDR3 has 14 residues.

J is TRBJ1-1 and V is TRBV5-1; D not resolved. The germline V gene encodes CDR1 SGHRS and CDR2 YFSETQ. V was shortened by 4 bases and J by 0 bases, with 13 bases between the two germline ends. The CDR3 sequence is 15 residues long. CDR3 DNA: TGCGCCAGCAGCGCCGGTGCGGAGATGAACACTGAAGCTTTCTTT. Translation gives CASSAGAEMNTEAFF.

The chain links TRBV6-2 or TRBV6-3 to TRBJ2-7, with a tentative D call TRBD2 (6 bases). This CDR3 is 14 amino acids long. Deletions cut 0 bases from V and 3 bases from J, with 9 bases between. Germline values: CDR1 MNHEY, CDR2 SVGEGT. The CDR3 protein is CASSYSRGLYEQYF. CDR3 coding DNA: TGTGCCAGCAGTTACTCTCGGGGACTCTACGAGCAGTACTTC.

The chain combines TRBV18 with TRBJ2-6; 10 bases agree with TRBD1. Per the germline V gene, CDR1 is KGHSH and CDR2 is LQKENI. Losses at the gene ends were 6 bases for V and 2 bases for J; bases not matched to a gene: 7. The CDR3 consists of 17 residues. The CDR3 sequence: CASSPMGTGAGANVLTF. CDR3 sequence (DNA): TGTGCCAGCTCCCCAATGGGGACAGGGGCTGGGGCCAACGTCCTGACTTTC.

This clone was seen a single time. The gene calls are TRBV5-4 and TRBJ1-1, with D possibly matching TRBD1 (5 bases). This CDR3 is 15 amino acids long. V was pared by 4 bases and J by 1 base, with 14 bases between. The germline gives CDR1 SGHNT, CDR2 YYREEE (reference sequence). CDR3 nucleotides: TGTGCCAGCAGCCCATCGACAGTTTCGAACACTGAAGCTTTCTTT. It is translated as CASSPSTVSNTEAFF.

CDR3 amino acids: CASSQVLGSNQPQHF. CDR3 DNA: TGTGCCAGCAGCCAAGTTTTAGGAAGCAATCAGCCCCAGCATTTT. The chain uses TRBV3-1 (or the pseudogene TRBV3-2) and TRBJ1-5; D is unresolved. V lost 1 base, J lost 1 base, and 8 bases lay in between. The CDR3 is 15 residues long. Germline V gene data show CDR1 as LGHDT and CDR2 as YNNKEL (reference sequence).

The chain combines TRBV6-5 with TRBJ1-1; TRBD1 might be the D (6 bases). V lost 0 bases, J lost 4 bases, and 9 bases lay in between. This CDR3 is built from 14 residues. In germline, CDR1 is MNHEY, CDR2 SVGAGI. CDR3 loop: CASSYSSGATEAFF. The CDR3 region has the DNA TGTGCCAGCAGTTACTCCTCAGGGGCCACTGAAGCTTTCTTT.

CDR3 sequence reads: CASSVGSGGSGTEAFF. The CDR3 DNA follows: TGTGCCAGCAGCGTAGGGTCAGGGGGGTCCGGCACTGAAGCTTTCTTT. The rearrangement links TRBV9 to TRBJ1-1; TRBD1 agrees at 7 bases. This CDR3 contains 16 residues. Germline-derived CDR1 and CDR2 are SGDLS and YYNGEE. Losses at the gene ends were 0 bases for V and 4 bases for J; bases not matched to a gene: 9.

The chain recombines TRBV5-1 with TRBJ1-3; D may be TRBD1 (6 bases). Germline CDR1 reads SGHRS; CDR2 reads YFSETQ. The CDR3 sequence is 21 residues long. Trimming left V 1 base short and J 0 bases short, with 26 bases between. The CDR3 region has the DNA TGCGCCAGCAGCTTGCGTCCGGGACAACAGATGGGTCTCAACTCTGGAAACACCATATATTTT. This gives the protein CASSLRPGQQMGLNSGNTIYF.